A selection of T cell receptor beta chains follows, all from one sample in a study of beta chain features in type 1 diabetes. Clones were read by immunoSEQ multiplex PCR, and TCRdb kept only the in-frame ones, dropping some. In the table there are about 900,000 clones, 15% to 20% of which are singletons. The sample comprised naive CD4+ T cells from blood. The receptors here all came from a young woman in good health. The CDR3 runs from the conserved cysteine through the conserved F or W. The D gene is left open where the match is weak. Part of the rows lack a size; the others show once, few, many or a class for expanded clones.

TRBV7-9	TRBD2	TRBJ2-5	-	TGTGCCAGCAGCTTAGCGGGAGGGGATGCGGAGACCCAGTACTTC	CASSLAGGDAETQYF
TRBV7-9	-	TRBJ2-4	few	TGTGCCAGCAGCCCCGGAGGTGCGTTAGCCAAAAACATTCAGTACTTC	CASSPGGALAKNIQYF
TRBV9	TRBD2	TRBJ2-1	-	TGTGCCAGCAGCGCGGGGGGGACTAGCGTTCGAGCCGGTCAGCAGTTCTTC	CASSAGGTSVRAGQQFF
TRBV25-1	TRBD1	TRBJ1-4	-	TGTGCCAGCAGTGAGGAGGGGGCTGGAACTAATGAAAAACTGTTTTTT	CASSEEGAGTNEKLFF
TRBV19	-	TRBJ2-6	few	TGTGCCAGTAGTATACTCCGAACCTCTGGGGCCAACGTCCTGACTTTC	CASSILRTSGANVLTF
TRBV7-8	-	TRBJ1-2	few	TGTGCCAGCAGCTTTAAGTTCCCGGGAGCTAACTATGGCTACACCTTC	CASSFKFPGANYGYTF
TRBV28	TRBD2	TRBJ2-7	-	TGTGCCAGCAGAGCGGGAGGCACCTACGAGCAGTACTTC	CASRAGGTYEQYF
TRBV11-2	TRBD2	TRBJ2-2	few	TGTGCCAGCAGCTTTGTCGCGGGAGGGCCGAACACCGGGGAGCTGTTTTTT	CASSFVAGGPNTGELFF
TRBV5-1	-	TRBJ1-1	-	TGCGCCAGCAGCTTGCAGGGGCTGGGTACTGAAGCTTTCTTT	CASSLQGLGTEAFF
TRBV7-2	-	TRBJ1-1	-	TGTGCCAGCAGCGATATGCTCACGAACACTGAAGCTTTCTTT	CASSDMLTNTEAFF
TRBV14	-	TRBJ1-5	few	TGTGCCAGCAGCCAAGCGCGCATGTGGGGGGGTTGGAAGCCCCAGCATTTT	CASSQARMWGGWKPQHF
TRBV5-1	TRBD2	TRBJ2-1	-	TGCGCCAGCAGCCACACCCTTCTAGCGGGCCGCAATGAGCAGTTCTTC	CASSHTLLAGRNEQFF
TRBV28	-	TRBJ1-2	-	TGTGCCAGCAGTCCCCTGAGAAACTATGGCTACACCTTC	CASSPLRNYGYTF
TRBV20-1	TRBD1	TRBJ2-5	-	TGCAGTGCGGACAGGGGCGAGACCCAGTACTTC	CSADRGETQYF
TRBV5-6	-	TRBJ1-2	-	TGTGCCAGCAGCTTAGTGGGGACGGAACTATCTAACTATGGCTACACCTTC	CASSLVGTELSNYGYTF
TRBV27	-	TRBJ2-5	few	TGTGCCAGCAGACAGAGGGAAGAGACCCAGTACTTC	CASRQREETQYF
TRBV6-1	-	TRBJ2-7	-	TGTGCCAGTAACAGGGTTTCTGGCGAGCAGTACTTC	CASNRVSGEQYF
TRBV14	TRBD2	TRBJ2-7	-	TGTGCCAGCAGCCGAACCATAGCGGGAGGGCTCCGCGATCGGACCTACGAGCAGTACTTC	CASSRTIAGGLRDRTYEQYF
TRBV25-1	-	TRBJ2-1	-	TGTGCCAGCAGTGAAACAGCAAATTACAATGAGCAGTTCTTC	CASSETANYNEQFF
TRBV28	TRBD1	TRBJ1-2	-	TGTGCCAGCAGCACAGGGGGCGTAAGAACTATGCGCTACACCTTC	CASSTGGVRTMRYTF
TRBV10-3	-	TRBJ1-5	once	TGTGCCATCAGTGAGGGGAGGACAGACAATCAGCCCCAGCATTTT	CAISEGRTDNQPQHF
TRBV19	-	TRBJ2-1	few	TGTGCCAGTAAGTCGGGCCGTACCCCCTCCTACAATGAGCAGTTCTTC	CASKSGRTPSYNEQFF
TRBV10-3	TRBD1	TRBJ2-2	-	TGTGCCATAGGGGACAGGGAGACCGGGGAGCTGTTTTTT	CAIGDRETGELFF
TRBV4-1	-	TRBJ2-1	few	TGCGCCAGCAGCCAAGACGGCGCGACCCCGCGGAATGAGCAGTTCTTC	CASSQDGATPRNEQFF
TRBV10-3	-	TRBJ1-2	few	TGTGCCATCAGTCCGGGCCCCGCATCACTCTATGGCTACACCTTC	CAISPGPASLYGYTF
TRBV4-2	TRBD2	TRBJ2-1	few	TGTGCCAGCAGCATACCGGGACTAGCGGTTAAAAGCTCCTACAATGAGCAGTTCTTC	CASSIPGLAVKSSYNEQFF
TRBV11-2	TRBD2	TRBJ2-1	few	TGTGCCAGCAGCTTAGGGGTCGGACTAGCGGGAGCGAATGAGCAGTTCTTC	CASSLGVGLAGANEQFF
TRBV27	-	TRBJ2-7	few	TGTGCCAGCAGTTTACTTGAGGGAGGGGGCTACGAGCAGTACTTC	CASSLLEGGGYEQYF
TRBV5-1	TRBD2	TRBJ2-1	-	TGCGCCAGCAGCTTGGGAGGGACTAGTAATACTGAGCAGTTCTTC	CASSLGGTSNTEQFF
TRBV4-2	TRBD2	TRBJ2-1	few	TGTGCCAGCAGCCAAGATAGCGGGAGCCGGAATGAGCAGTTCTTC	CASSQDSGSRNEQFF
TRBV7-3	-	TRBJ2-1	few	TGTGCCAGCAGCGGGCAAACAGGATCCGATGAGCAGTTCTTC	CASSGQTGSDEQFF
TRBV19	TRBD1	TRBJ1-5	few	TGTGCCAGTAGTATAGATCGGACAGGGAAAAGGCCCCAGCATTTT	CASSIDRTGKRPQHF
TRBV5-1	TRBD1	TRBJ2-4	few	TGCGCCAGCGAGATTGACAGGGGCAAAAACATTCAGTACTTC	CASEIDRGKNIQYF
TRBV6-5	-	TRBJ2-7	-	TGTGCCAGCAGTTATAGGCGGAGAGACGAGCAGTACTTC	CASSYRRRDEQYF
TRBV27	TRBD2	TRBJ2-5	-	TGTGCCAGCAGTTCCCAATCACAGCGGGAGGGGCAAGAGACCCAGTACTTC	CASSSQSQREGQETQYF
TRBV13	TRBD2	TRBJ2-3	few	TGTGCCAGCAGCAAGGGACTAGCGGGAGATACGCAGTATTTT	CASSKGLAGDTQYF
TRBV11-2	TRBD2	TRBJ2-7	-	TGTGCCAGCAGCTTAGGACTGGGAGGGACCGAGCAGTACTTC	CASSLGLGGTEQYF
TRBV29-1	-	TRBJ2-3	-	TGCAGCGTTGCTGACTTTGGTACGCAGTATTTT	CSVADFGTQYF
TRBV12-2	-	TRBJ1-5	-	TGTGCAAGTCGCTTAGTTAGACACGTCCGGGACAGTGCCCCTTTGGTGGATCAGCCCCAGCATTTT	CASRLVRHVRDSAPLVDQPQHF
TRBV6-5	-	TRBJ1-2	-	TGTGCCAGCAGTTTAGGGGGGTATGGCTACACCTTC	CASSLGGYGYTF
TRBV2	-	TRBJ2-2	few	TGTGCCAGCAGTGAAGTCAGGGTGCGGCTGTTTTTT	CASSEVRVRLFF
TRBV7-9	TRBD2	TRBJ2-1	-	TGTGCCAGCAGCTTAGACTTGACTAGCGGGAGAGGTGAGCAGTTCTTC	CASSLDLTSGRGEQFF
TRBV27	-	TRBJ2-2	-	TGTGCCAGCAGCAACAGGGTCTTAGGGACCGGGGAGCTGTTTTTT	CASSNRVLGTGELFF
TRBV5-6	-	TRBJ2-2	-	TGTGCCAGCAGCCCCCGGTACACCGGGGAGCTGTTTTTT	CASSPRYTGELFF
TRBV10-3	TRBD2	TRBJ2-1	-	TGTGCCAGCGGAAGTAGCGGGAGCCACAATGAGCAGTTCTTC	CASGSSGSHNEQFF
TRBV28	TRBD1	TRBJ1-2	-	TGTGCCAGCAAACCCGGGCCATATAGGAACCGGGACAGGGTTTGGAGCGGCTACACCTTC	CASKPGPYRNRDRVWSGYTF